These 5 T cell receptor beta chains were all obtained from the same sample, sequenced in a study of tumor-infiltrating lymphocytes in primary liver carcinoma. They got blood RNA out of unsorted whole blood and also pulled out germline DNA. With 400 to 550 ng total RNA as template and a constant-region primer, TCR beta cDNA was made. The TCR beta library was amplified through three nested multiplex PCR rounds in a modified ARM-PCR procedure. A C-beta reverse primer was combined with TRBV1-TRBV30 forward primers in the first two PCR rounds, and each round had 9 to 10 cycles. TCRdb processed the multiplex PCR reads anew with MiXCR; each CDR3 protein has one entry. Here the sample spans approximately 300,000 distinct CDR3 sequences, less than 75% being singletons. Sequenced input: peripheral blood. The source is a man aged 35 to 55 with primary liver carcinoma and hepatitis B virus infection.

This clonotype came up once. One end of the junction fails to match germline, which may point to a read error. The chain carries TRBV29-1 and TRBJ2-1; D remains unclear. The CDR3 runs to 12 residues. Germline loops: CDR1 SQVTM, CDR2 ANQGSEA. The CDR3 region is CTCSWGWDEQFF. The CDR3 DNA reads TGCACGTGTAGCTGGGGTTGGGATGAGCAGTTCTTT.

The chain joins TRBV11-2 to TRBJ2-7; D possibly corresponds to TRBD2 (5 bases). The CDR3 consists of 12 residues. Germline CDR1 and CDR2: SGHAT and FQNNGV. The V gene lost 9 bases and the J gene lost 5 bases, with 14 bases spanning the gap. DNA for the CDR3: TGTGCCAGGAGCCACGGAGGAAACGAGCAGTACTTC. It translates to CARSHGGNEQYF.

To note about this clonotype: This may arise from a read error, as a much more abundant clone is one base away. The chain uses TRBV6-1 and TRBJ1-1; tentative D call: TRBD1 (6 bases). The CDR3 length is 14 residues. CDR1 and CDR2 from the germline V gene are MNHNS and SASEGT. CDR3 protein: CTSRKAQGSTEAFF. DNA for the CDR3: TGTACCAGCAGGAAGGCACAGGGAAGCACTGAAGCTTTCTTT.

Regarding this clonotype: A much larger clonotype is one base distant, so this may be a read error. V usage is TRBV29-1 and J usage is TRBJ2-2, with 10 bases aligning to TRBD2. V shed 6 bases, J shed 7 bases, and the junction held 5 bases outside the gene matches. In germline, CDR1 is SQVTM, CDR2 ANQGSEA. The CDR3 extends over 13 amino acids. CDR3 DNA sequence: TGCAGCGTCCGGGCTAGCGGGAGCGGGGAGCTGTTTTTT. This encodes CSVRASGSGELFF.

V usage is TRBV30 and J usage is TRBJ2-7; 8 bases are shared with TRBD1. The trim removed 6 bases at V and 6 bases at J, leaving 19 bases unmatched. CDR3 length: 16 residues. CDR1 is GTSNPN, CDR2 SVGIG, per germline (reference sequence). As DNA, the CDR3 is TGTGCCTGCCGCAATGCGAAGGACAGGGTCCATAGCGAGCAGTACTTC. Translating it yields CACRNAKDRVHSEQYF.